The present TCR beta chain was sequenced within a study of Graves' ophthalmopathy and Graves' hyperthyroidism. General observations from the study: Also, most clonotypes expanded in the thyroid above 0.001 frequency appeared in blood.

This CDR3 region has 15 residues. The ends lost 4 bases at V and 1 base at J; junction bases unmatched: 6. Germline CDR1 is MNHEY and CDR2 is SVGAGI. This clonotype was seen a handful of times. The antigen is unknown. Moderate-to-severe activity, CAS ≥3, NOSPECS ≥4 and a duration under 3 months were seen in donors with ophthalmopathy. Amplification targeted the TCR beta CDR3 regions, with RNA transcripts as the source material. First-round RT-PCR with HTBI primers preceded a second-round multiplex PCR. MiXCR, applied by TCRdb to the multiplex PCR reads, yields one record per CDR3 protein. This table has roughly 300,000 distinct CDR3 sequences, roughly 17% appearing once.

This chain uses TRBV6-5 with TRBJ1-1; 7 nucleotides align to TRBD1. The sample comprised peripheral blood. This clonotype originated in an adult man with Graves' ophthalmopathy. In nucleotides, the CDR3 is TGTGCCAGCAGTTCAGGGGACAGAAGGAACACTGAAGCTTTCTTT. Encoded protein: CASSSGDRRNTEAFF.